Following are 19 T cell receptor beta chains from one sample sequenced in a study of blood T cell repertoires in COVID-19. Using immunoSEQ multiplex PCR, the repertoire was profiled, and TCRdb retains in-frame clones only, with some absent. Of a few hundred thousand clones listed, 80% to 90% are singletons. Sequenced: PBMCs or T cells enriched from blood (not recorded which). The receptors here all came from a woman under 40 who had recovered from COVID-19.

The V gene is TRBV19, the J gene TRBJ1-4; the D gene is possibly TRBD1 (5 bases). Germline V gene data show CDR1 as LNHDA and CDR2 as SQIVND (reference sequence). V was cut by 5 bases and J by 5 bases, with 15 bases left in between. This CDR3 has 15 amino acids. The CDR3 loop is CASSSRGLSNEKLFF. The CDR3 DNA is TGTGCCAGTAGTTCCCGGGGACTGTCGAATGAAAAACTGTTTTTT.

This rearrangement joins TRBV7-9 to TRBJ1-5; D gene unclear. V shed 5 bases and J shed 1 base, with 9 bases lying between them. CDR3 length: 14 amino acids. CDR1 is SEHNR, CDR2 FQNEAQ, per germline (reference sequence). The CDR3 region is CASSVQLSNQPQHF. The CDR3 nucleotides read TGTGCCAGCAGCGTACAGCTGAGCAATCAGCCCCAGCATTTT.

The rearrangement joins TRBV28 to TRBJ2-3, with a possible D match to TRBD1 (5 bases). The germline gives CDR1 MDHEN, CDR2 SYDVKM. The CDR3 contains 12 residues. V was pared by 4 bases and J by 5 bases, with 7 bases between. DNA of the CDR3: TGTGCCAGCAGTTGGGGCAAAGATACGCAGTATTTT. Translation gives CASSWGKDTQYF.

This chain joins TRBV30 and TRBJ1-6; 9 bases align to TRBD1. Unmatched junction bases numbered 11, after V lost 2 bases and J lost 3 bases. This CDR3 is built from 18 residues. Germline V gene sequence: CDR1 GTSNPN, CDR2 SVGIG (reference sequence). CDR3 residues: CAWSTPGQGRIYNSPLHF. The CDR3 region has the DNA TGTGCCTGGAGTACCCCGGGACAGGGCAGAATCTATAATTCACCCCTCCACTTT.

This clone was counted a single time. DNA for the CDR3: TGTGCCAGCAGTTGGGGGGTAGGGGGCGGCACTGAAGCTTTCTTT. This encodes CASSWGVGGGTEAFF. V usage is TRBV28 and J usage is TRBJ1-1, with 7 bases aligning to TRBD1. CDR1 is MDHEN and CDR2 is SYDVKM in the germline V gene. The CDR3 runs to 15 residues. The V segment lost 4 bases and the J segment 4 bases; nucleotides outside the gene matches: 9.

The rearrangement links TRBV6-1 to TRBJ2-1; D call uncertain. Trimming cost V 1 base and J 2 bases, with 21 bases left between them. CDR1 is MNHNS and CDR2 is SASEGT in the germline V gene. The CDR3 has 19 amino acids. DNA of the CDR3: TGTGCCAGCAGTGAAGGTCGGAGTTCCGATTTAATTACCTACAATGAGCAGTTCTTC. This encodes CASSEGRSSDLITYNEQFF.

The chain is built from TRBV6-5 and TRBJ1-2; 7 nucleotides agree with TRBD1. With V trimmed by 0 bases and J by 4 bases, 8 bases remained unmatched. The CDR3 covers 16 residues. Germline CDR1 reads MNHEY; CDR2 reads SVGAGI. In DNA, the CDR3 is TGTGCCAGCAGTTACTCGAGGCGTACAGGGGTCTATGGCTACACCTTC. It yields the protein CASSYSRRTGVYGYTF.

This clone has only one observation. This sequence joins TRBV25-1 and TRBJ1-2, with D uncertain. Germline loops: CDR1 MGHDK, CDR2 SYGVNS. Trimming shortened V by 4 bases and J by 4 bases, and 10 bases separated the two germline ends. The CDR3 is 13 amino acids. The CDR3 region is CASSGSSTYGYTF. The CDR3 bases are TGTGCCAGCAGTGGAAGTAGTACCTATGGCTACACCTTC.

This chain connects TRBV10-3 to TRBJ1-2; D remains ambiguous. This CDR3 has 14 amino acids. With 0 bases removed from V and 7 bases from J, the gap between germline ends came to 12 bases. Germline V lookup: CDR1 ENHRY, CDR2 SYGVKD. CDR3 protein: CAISESNSPSGYTF. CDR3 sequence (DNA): TGTGCCATCAGTGAGTCCAACAGCCCGTCTGGCTACACCTTC.

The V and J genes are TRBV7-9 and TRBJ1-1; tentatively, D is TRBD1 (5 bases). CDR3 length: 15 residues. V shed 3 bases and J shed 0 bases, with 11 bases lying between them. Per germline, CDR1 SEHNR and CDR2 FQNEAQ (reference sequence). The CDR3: CASSLASGLNTEAFF. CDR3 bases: TGTGCCAGCAGCTTGGCGTCAGGGTTGAACACTGAAGCTTTCTTT.

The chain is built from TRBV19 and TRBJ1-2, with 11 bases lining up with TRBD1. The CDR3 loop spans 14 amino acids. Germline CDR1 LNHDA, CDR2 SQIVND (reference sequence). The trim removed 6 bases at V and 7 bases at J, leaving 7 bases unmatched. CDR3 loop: CASRLTGTGGGYTF. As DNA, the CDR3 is TGTGCCAGTAGGCTCACCGGGACAGGGGGTGGCTACACCTTC.

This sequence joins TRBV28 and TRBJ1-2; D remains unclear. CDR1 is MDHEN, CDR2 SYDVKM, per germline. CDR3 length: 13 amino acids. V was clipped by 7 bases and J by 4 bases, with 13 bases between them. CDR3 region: CASTKPGLYGYTF. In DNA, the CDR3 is TGTGCCAGCACCAAGCCTGGGCTCTATGGCTACACCTTC.

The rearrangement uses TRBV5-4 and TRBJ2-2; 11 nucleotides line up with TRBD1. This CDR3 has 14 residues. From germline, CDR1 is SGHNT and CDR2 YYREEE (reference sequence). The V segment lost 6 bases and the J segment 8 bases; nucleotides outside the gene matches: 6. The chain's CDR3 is CASTLGTGGGELFF. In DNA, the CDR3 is TGTGCCAGCACCCTAGGGACAGGGGGAGGGGAGCTGTTTTTT.

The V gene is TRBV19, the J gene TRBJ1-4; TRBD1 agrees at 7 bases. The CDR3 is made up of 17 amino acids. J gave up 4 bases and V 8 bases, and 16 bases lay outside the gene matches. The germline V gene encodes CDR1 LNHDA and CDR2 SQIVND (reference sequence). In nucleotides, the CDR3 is TGTGCCAGTGCGACTCCCATTCGGGGACAGCTTAATGAAAAACTGTTTTTT. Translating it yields CASATPIRGQLNEKLFF.

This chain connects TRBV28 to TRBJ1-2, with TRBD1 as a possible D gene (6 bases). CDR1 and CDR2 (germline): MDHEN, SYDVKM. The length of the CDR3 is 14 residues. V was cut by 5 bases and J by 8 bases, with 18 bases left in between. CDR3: CASSKTLDSRGYTF. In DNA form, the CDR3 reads TGTGCCAGCAGTAAAACTTTGGACAGCCGGGGCTACACCTTC.

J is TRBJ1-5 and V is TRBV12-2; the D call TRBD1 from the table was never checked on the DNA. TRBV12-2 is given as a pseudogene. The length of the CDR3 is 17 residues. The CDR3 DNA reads TGTGCAAGTCGCTACTCGGGACAACCTATGGCCAATCAGCCCCAGCATTTT. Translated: CASRYSGQPMANQPQHF.

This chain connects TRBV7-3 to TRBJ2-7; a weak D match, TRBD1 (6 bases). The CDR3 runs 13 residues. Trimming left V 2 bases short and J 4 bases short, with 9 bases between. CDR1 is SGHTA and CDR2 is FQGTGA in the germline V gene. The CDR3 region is CASSLDRNYEQYF. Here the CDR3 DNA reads TGTGCCAGCAGCTTAGACAGGAATTACGAGCAGTACTTC.

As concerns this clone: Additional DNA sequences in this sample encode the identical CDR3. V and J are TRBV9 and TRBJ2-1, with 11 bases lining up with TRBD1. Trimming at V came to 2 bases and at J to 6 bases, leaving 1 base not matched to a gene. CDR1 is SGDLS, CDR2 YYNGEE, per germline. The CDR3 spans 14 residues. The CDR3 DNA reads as TGTGCCAGCAGCGTCGGGACAGGGGGCAATGAGCAGTTCTTC. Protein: CASSVGTGGNEQFF. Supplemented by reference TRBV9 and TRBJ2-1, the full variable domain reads DSGVTQTPKHLITATGQRVTLRCSPRSGDLSVYWYQQSLDQGLQFLIQYYNGEERAKGNILERFSAQQFPDLHSELNLSSLELGDSALYFCASSVGTGGNEQFFGPGTRLTVL.

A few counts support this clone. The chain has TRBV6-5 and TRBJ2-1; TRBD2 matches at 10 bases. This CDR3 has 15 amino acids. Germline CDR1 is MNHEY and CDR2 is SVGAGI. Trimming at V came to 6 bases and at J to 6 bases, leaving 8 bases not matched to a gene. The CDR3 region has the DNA TGTGCCAGCAGCTGGGGACTAGCGACCGGCAATGAGCAGTTCTTC. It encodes CASSWGLATGNEQFF.